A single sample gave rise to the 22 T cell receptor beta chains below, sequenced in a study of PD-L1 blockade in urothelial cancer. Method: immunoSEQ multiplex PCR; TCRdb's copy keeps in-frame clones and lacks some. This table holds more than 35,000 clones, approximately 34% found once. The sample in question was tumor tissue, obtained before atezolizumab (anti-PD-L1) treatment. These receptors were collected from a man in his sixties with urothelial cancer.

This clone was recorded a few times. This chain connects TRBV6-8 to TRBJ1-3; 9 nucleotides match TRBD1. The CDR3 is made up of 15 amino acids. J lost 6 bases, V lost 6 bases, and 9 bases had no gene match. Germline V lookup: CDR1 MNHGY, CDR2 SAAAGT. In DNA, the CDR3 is TGTGCCAGCAGGGATTTCCGGGACAGGGTAAACACCATATATTTT. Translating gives CASRDFRDRVNTIYF.

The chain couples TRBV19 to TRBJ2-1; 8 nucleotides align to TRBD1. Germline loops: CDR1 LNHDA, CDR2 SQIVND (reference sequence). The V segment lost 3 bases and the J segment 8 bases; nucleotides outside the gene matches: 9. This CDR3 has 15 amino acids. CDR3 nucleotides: TGTGCCAGTAGTATTTTCCGACAGGGGTCGCATGAGCAGTTCTTC. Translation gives CASSIFRQGSHEQFF.

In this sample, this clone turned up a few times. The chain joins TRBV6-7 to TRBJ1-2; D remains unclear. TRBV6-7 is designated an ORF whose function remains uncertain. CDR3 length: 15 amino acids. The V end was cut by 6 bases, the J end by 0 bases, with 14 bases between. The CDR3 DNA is TGTGCCAGCAGCAGCCCAAGTGACTCTAACTATGGCTACACCTTC. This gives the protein CASSSPSDSNYGYTF.

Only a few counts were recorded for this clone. CDR3 DNA sequence: TGTGCCACTTGGGACAGGACCCGTCTGGAGGATGGCTACACCTTC. This encodes CATWDRTRLEDGYTF. The J gene is TRBJ1-2, the V gene TRBV12-2; the table assigns TRBD1, which was not confirmed against the DNA. TRBV12-2 has pseudogene status. This CDR3 is built from 15 residues.

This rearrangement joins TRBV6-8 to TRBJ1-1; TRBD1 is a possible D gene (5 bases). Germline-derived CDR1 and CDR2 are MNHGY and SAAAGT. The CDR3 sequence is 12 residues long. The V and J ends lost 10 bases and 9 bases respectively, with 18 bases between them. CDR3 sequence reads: CAISQGAGKAFF. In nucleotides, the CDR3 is TGTGCCATCAGCCAGGGTGCTGGTAAAGCTTTCTTT.

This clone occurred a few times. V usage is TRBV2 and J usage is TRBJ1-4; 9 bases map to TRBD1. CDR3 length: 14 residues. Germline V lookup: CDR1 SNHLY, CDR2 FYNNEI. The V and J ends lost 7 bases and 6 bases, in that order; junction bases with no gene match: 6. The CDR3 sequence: CASNGDRAYEKLFF. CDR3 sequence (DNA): TGTGCCAGCAATGGGGACAGGGCTTATGAAAAACTGTTTTTT.

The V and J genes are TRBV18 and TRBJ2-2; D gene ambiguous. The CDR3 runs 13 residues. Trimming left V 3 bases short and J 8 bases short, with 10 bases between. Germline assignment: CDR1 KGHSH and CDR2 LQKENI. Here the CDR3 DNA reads TGTGCCAGCTCACCTTCCAAGTCTGGGGAGCTGTTTTTT. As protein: CASSPSKSGELFF.

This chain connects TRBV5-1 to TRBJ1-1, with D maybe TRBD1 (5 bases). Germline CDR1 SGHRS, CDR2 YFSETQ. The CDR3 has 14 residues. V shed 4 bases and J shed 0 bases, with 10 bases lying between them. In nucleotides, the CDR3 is TGCGCCAGCAGCACCATGACAGTGAACACTGAAGCTTTCTTT. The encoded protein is CASSTMTVNTEAFF.

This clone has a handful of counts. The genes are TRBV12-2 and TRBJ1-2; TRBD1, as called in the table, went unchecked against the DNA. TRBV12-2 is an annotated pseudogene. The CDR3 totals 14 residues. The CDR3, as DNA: TGTGCAAGTCGCCATGCTCCAGGGTACGGCGGCTACACCTTC. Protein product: CASRHAPGYGGYTF.

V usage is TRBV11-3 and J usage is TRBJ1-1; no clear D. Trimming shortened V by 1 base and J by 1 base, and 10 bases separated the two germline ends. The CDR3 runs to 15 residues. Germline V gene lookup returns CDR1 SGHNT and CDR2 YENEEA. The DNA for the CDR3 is TGTGCCAGCAGCTTAGTGTTTGATCGGAACACTGAAGCTTTCTTT. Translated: CASSLVFDRNTEAFF.

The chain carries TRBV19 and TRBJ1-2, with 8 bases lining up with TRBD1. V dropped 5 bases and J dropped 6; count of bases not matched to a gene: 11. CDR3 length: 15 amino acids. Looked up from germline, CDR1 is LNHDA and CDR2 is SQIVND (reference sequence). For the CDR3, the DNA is TGTGCCAGTAGTGAGAGGGACAGGCGGTGGAATGGCTACACCTTC. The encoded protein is CASSERDRRWNGYTF.

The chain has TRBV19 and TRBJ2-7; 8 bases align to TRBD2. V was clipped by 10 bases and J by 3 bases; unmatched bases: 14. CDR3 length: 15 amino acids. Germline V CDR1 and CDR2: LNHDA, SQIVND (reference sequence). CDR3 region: CATTSPREGVYEQYF. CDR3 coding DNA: TGTGCCACAACCAGCCCCCGGGAGGGAGTCTACGAGCAGTACTTC.

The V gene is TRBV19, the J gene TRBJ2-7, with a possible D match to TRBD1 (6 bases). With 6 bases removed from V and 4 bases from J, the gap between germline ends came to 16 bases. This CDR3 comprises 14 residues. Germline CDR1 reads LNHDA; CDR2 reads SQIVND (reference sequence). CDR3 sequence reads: CASRAQGIPYEQYF. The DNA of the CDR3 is TGTGCCAGTAGAGCACAGGGAATCCCATACGAGCAGTACTTC.

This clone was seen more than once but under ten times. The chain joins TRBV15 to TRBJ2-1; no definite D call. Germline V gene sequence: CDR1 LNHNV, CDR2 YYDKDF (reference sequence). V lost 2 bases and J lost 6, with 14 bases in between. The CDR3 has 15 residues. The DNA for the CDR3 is TGTGCCACCAGCAGACCAGAGATGAAGTTCAATGAGCAGTTCTTC. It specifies CATSRPEMKFNEQFF. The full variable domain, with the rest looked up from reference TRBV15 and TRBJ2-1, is DAMVIQNPRYQVTQFGKPVTLSCSQTLNHNVMYWYQQKSSQAPKLLFHYYDKDFNNEADTPDNFQSRRPNTSFCFLDIRSPGLGDTAMYLCATSRPEMKFNEQFFGPGTRLTVL.

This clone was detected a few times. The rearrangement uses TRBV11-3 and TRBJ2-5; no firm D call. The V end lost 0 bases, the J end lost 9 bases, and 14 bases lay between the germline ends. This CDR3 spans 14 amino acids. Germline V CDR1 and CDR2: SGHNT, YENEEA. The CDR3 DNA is TGTGCCAGCAGCTTAGATCTTAATAGTCGTGCCCAGTACTTC. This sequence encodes CASSLDLNSRAQYF.

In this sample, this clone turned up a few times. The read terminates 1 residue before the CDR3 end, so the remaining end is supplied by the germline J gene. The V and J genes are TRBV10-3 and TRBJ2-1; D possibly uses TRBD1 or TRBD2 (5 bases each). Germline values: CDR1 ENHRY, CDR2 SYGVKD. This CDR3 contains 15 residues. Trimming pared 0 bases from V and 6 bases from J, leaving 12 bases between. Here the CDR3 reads CAISESKFGGNEQFF. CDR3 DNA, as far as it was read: TGTGCCATCAGTGAGTCAAAATTTGGGGGCAATGAGCAGTTC.

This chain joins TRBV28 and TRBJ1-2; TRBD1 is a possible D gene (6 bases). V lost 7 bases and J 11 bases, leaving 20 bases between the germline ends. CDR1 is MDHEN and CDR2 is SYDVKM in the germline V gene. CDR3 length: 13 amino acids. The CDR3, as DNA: TGTGCCAGCACCGCCGGGACATTGGGCACTTACACCTTC. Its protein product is CASTAGTLGTYTF.

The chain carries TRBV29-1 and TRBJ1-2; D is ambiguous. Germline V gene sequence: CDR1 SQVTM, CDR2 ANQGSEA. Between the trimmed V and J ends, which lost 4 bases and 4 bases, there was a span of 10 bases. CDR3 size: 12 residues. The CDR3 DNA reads TGCAGCGTTGGAACGCCTATCTATGGCTACACCTTC. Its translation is CSVGTPIYGYTF.

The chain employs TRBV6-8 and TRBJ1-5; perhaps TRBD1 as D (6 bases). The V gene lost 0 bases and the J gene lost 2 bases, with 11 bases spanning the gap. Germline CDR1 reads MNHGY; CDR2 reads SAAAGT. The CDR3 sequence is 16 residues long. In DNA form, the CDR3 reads TGTGCCAGCAGTTACTCGAGCAGGGGCGGCAATCAGCCCCAGCATTTT. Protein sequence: CASSYSSRGGNQPQHF.

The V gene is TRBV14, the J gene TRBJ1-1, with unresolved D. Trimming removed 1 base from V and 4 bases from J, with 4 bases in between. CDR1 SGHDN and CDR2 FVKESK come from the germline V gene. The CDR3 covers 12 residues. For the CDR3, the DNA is TGTGCCAGCAGCCAAGCCCGCACTGAAGCTTTCTTT. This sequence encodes CASSQARTEAFF.

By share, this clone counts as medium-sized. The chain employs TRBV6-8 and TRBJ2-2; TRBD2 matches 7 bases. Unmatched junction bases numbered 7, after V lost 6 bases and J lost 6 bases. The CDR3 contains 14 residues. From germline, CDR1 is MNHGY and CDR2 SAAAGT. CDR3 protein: CASSRDGRSGELFF. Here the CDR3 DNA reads TGTGCCAGCAGCCGGGACGGGAGGTCCGGGGAGCTGTTTTTT.

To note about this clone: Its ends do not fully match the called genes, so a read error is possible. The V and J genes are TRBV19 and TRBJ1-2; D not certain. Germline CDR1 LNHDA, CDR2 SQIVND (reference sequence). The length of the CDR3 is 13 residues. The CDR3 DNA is TGTGTCAGTACCGGCCTTTCGGACTATGGCTACACCTTC. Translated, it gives CVSTGLSDYGYTF. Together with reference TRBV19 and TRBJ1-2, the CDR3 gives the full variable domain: DGGITQSPKYLFRKEGQNVTLSCEQNLNHDAMYWYRQDPGQGLRLIYYSQIVNDFQKGDIAEGYSVSREKKESFPLTVTSAQKNPTAFYLCVSTGLSDYGYTFGSGTRLTVV.